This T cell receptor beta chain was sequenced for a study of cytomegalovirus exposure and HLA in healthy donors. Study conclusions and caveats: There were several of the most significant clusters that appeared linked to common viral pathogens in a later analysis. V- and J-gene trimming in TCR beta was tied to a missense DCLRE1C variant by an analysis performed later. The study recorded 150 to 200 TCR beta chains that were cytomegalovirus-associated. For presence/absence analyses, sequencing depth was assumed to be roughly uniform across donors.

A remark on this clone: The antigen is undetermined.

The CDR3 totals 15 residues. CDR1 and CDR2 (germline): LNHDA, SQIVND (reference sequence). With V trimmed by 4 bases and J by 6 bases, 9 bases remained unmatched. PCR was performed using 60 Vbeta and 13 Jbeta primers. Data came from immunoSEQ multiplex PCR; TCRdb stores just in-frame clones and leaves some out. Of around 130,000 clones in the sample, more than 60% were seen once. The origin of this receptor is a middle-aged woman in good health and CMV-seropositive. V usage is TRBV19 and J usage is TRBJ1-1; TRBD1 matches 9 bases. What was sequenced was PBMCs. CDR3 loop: CASSTTGGIGAEAFF. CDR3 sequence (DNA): TGTGCCAGTAGTACCACAGGGGGCATAGGGGCTGAAGCTTTCTTT. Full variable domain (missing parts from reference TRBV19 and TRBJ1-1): DGGITQSPKYLFRKEGQNVTLSCEQNLNHDAMYWYRQDPGQGLRLIYYSQIVNDFQKGDIAEGYSVSREKKESFPLTVTSAQKNPTAFYLCASSTTGGIGAEAFFGQGTRLTVV.